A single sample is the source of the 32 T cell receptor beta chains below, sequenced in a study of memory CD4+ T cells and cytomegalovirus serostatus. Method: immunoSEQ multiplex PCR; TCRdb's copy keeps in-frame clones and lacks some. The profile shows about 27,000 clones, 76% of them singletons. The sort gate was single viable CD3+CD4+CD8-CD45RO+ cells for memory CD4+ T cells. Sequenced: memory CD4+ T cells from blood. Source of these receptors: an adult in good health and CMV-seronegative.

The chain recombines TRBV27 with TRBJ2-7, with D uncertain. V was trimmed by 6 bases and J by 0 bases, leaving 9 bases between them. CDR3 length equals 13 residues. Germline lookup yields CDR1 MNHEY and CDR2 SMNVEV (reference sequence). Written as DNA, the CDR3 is TGTGCCAGCAGGTCTGACGACTCCTACGAGCAGTACTTC. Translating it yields CASRSDDSYEQYF.

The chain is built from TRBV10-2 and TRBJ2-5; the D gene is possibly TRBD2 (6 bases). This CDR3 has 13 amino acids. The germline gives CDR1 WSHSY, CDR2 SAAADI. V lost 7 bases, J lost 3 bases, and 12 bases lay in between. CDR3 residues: CASTTQREETQYF. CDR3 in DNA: TGCGCCAGCACCACCCAGCGGGAAGAGACCCAGTACTTC.

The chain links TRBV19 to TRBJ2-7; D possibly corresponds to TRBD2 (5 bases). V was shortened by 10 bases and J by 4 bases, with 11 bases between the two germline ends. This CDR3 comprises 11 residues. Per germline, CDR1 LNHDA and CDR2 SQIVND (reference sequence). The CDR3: CATTGKYEQYF. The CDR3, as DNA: TGTGCCACTACCGGGAAGTACGAGCAGTACTTC.

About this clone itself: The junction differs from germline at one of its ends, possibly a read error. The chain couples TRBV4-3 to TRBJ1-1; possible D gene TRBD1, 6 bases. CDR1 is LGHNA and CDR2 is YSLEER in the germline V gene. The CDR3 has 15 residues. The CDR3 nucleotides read TGCGCCAGCAGCCAAGATCATCAGGGGAACTCTGAAGCTTTCTTT. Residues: CASSQDHQGNSEAFF.

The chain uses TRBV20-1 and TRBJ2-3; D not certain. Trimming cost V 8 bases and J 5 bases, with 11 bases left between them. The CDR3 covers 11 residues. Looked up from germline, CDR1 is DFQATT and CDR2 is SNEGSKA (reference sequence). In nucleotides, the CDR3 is TGCAGTTTCACCCCCGGAGATACGCAGTATTTT. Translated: CSFTPGDTQYF.

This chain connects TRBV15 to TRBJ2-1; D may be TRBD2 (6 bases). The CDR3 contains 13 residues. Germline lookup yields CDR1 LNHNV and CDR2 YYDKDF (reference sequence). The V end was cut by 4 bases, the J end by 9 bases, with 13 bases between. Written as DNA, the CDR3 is TGTGCCACCAGCAAGCCAGGGAGGCCTGAGCAGTTCTTC. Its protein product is CATSKPGRPEQFF.

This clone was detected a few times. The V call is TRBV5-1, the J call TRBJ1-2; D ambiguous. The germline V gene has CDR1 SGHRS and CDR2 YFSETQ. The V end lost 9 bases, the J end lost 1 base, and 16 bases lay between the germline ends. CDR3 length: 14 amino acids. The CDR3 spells CATTPDGLNYGYTF. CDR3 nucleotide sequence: TGCGCCACTACACCGGACGGACTTAACTATGGCTACACCTTC. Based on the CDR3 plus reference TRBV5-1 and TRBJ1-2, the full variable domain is KAGVTQTPRYLIKTRGQQVTLSCSPISGHRSVSWYQQTPGQGLQFLFEYFSETQRNKGNFPGRFSGRQFSNSRSEMNVSTLELGDSALYLCATTPDGLNYGYTFGSGTRLTVV.

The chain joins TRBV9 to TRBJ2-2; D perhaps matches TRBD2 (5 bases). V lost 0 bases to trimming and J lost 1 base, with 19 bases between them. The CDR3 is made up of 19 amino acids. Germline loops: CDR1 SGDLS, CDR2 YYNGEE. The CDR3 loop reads CASSVGLSSGGWNTGELFF. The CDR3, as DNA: TGTGCCAGCAGCGTAGGATTAAGTTCTGGAGGCTGGAACACCGGGGAGCTGTTTTTT. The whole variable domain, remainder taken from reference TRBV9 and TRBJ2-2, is DSGVTQTPKHLITATGQRVTLRCSPRSGDLSVYWYQQSLDQGLQFLIQYYNGEERAKGNILERFSAQQFPDLHSELNLSSLELGDSALYFCASSVGLSSGGWNTGELFFGEGSRLTVL.

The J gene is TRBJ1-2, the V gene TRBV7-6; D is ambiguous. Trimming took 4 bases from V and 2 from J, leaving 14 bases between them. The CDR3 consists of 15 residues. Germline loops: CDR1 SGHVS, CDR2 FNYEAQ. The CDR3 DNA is TGTGCCAGCAGCTCCTTTGGGCTAGACAACTATGGCTACACCTTC. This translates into CASSSFGLDNYGYTF.

The DNA for the CDR3 is TGTGCCAGCAGCCAAGAAAATTGGGGTAGCGGGGGGGTCGGCACAGATACGCAGTATTTT. Translated: CASSQENWGSGGVGTDTQYF. This rearrangement joins TRBV4-2 to TRBJ2-3; 11 bases are a match to TRBD2. With 0 bases clipped from V and 1 base from J, the junction kept 12 bases outside the gene matches. The length of the CDR3 is 20 residues. Germline values: CDR1 LGHNA, CDR2 YNFKEQ.

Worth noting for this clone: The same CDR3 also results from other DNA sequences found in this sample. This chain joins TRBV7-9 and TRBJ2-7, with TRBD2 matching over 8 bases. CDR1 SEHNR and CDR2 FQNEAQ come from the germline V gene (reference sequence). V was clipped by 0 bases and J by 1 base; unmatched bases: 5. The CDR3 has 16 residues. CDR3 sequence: CASSLATGGRSYEQYF. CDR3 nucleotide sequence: TGTGCCAGCAGCTTAGCCACGGGGGGGAGGTCCTACGAGCAGTACTTC.

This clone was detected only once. CDR3 in amino acids: CAWTRVWEDTEAFF. Here the CDR3 DNA reads TGTGCCTGGACGAGGGTATGGGAGGACACTGAAGCTTTCTTT. The genes are TRBV30 and TRBJ1-1; no clear D gene. Germline V gene lookup returns CDR1 GTSNPN and CDR2 SVGIG (reference sequence). Trimming took 4 bases from V and 3 from J, leaving 15 bases between them. This CDR3 spans 14 amino acids.

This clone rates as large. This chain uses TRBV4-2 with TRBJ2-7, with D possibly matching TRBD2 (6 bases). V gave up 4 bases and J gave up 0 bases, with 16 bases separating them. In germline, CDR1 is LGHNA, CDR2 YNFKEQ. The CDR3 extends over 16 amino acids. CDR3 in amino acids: CASSPGGSGSSYEQYF. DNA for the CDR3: TGTGCCAGCAGCCCCGGAGGGAGCGGTAGCTCCTACGAGCAGTACTTC.

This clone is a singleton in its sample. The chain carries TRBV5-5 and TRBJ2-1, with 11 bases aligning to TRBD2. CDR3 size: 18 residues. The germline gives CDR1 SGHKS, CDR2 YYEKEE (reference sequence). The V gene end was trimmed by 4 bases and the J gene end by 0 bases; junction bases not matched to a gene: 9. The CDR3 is CASSPEGLAESSYNEQFF. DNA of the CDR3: TGTGCCAGCAGCCCGGAGGGACTAGCGGAGAGCTCCTACAATGAGCAGTTCTTC.

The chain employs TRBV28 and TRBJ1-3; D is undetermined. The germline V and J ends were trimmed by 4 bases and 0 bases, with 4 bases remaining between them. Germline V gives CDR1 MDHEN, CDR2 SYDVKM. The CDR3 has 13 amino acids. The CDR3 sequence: CASSSSSGNTIYF. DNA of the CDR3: TGTGCCAGCAGTTCGAGCTCTGGAAACACCATATATTTT.

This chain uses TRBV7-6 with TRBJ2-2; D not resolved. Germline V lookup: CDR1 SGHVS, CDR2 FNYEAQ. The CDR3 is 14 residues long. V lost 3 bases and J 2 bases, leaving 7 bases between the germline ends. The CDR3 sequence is CASSFQHNTGELFF. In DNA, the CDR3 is TGTGCCAGCAGCTTCCAGCACAACACCGGGGAGCTGTTTTTT.

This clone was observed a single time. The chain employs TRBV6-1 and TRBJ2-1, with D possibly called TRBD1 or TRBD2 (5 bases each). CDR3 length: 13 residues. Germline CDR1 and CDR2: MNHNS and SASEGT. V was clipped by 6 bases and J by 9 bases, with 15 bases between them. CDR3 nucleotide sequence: TGTGCCAGCAGACCTGGGACGGCCTCTGAGCAGTTCTTC. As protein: CASRPGTASEQFF.

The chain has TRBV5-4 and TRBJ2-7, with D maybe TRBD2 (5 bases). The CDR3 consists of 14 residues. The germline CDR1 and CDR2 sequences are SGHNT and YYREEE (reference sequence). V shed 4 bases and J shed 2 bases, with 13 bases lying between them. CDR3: CASSRGLGTYEQYF. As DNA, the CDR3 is TGTGCCAGCAGCCGCGGGCTTGGGACCTACGAGCAGTACTTC. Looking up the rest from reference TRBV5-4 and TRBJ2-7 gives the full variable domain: ETGVTQSPTHLIKTRGQQVTLRCSSQSGHNTVSWYQQALGQGPQFIFQYYREEENGRGNFPPRFSGLQFPNYSSELNVNALELDDSALYLCASSRGLGTYEQYFGPGTRLTVT.

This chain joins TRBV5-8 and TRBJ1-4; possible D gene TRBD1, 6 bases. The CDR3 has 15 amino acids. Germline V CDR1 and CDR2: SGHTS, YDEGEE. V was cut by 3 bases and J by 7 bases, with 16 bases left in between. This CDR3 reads CASSWKQGRGEKLFF. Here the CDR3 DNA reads TGTGCCAGCAGCTGGAAACAGGGAAGGGGTGAAAAACTGTTTTTT.

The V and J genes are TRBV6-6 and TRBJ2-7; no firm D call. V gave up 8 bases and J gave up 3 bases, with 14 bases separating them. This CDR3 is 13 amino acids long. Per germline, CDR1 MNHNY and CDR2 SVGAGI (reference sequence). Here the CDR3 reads CASRTDGRYEQYF. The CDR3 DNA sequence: TGTGCCAGCCGGACGGACGGGCGCTACGAGCAGTACTTC.

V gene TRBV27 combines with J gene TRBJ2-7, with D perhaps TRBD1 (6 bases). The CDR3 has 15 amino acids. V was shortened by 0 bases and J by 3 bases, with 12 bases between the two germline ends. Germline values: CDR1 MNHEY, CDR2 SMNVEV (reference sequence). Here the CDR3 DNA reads TGTGCCAGCAGTTTATCGTACAGGGCCAACTACGAGCAGTACTTC. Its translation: CASSLSYRANYEQYF.

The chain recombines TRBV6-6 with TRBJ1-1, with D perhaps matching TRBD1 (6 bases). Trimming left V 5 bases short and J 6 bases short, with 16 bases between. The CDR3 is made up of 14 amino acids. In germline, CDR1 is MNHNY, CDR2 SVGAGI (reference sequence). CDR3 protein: CASSLTGLVAEAFF. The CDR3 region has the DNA TGTGCCAGCAGTCTTACAGGGTTGGTGGCTGAAGCTTTCTTT.

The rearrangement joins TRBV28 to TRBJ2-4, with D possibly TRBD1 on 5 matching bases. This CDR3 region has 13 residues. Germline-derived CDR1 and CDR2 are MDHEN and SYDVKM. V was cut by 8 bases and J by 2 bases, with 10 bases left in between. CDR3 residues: CASLGLPKNIQYF. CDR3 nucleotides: TGTGCCAGCTTGGGGCTTCCCAAAAACATTCAGTACTTC.

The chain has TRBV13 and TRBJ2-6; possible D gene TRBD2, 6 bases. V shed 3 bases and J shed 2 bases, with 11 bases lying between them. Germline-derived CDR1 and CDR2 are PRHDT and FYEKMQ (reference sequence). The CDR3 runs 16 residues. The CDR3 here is CASSFRRGAGANVLTF. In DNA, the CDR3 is TGTGCCAGCAGCTTTAGGAGGGGCGCTGGGGCCAACGTCCTGACTTTC.

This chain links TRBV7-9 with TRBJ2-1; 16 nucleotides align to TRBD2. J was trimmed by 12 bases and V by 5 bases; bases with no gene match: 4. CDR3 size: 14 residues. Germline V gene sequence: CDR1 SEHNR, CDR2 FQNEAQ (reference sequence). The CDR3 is CASSPGLAGGGQFF. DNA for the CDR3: TGTGCCAGCAGCCCGGGACTAGCGGGAGGGGGGCAGTTCTTC.

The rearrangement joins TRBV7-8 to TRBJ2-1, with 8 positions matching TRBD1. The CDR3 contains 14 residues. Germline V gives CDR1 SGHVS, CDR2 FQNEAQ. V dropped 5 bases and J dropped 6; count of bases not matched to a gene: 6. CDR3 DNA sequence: TGTGCCAGCAGCGACAGGGGTAACGGCAATGAGCAGTTCTTC. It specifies CASSDRGNGNEQFF. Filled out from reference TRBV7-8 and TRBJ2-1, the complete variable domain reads GAGVSQSPRYKVAKRGQDVALRCDPISGHVSLFWYQQALGQGPEFLTYFQNEAQLDKSGLPSDRFFAERPEGSVSTLKIQRTQQEDSAVYLCASSDRGNGNEQFFGPGTRLTVL.

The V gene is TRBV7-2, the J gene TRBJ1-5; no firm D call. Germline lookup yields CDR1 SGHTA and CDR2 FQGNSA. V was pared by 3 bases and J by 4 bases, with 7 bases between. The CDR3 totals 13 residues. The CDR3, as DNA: TGTGCCAGCAGCTTCGACCGGAATCAGCCCCAGCATTTT. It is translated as CASSFDRNQPQHF.

CDR3 sequence reads: CASSIVGGKTGFLYEQYF. In nucleotides, the CDR3 is TGTGCCAGTAGTATAGTAGGGGGGAAAACGGGATTCCTCTACGAGCAGTACTTC. The V and J genes are TRBV19 and TRBJ2-7; D may be TRBD1 or TRBD2 (6 bases each). Trimming took 1 base from V and 3 from J, leaving 22 bases between them. Germline assignment: CDR1 LNHDA and CDR2 SQIVND (reference sequence). The CDR3 spans 18 residues.

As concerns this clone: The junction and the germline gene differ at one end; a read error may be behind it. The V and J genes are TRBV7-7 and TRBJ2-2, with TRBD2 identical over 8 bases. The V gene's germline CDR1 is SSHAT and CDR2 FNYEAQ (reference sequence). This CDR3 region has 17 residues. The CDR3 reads CASSLTPGGSNTGELFF. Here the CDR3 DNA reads TGTGCTAGCAGCTTAACCCCGGGGGGGTCGAACACCGGGGAGCTGTTTTTT. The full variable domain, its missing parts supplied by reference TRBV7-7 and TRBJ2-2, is GAGVSQSPRYKVTKRGQDVTLRCDPISSHATLYWYQQALGQGPEFLTYFNYEAQPDKSGLPSDRFSAERPEGSISTLTIQRTEQRDSAMYRCASSLTPGGSNTGELFFGEGSRLTVL.

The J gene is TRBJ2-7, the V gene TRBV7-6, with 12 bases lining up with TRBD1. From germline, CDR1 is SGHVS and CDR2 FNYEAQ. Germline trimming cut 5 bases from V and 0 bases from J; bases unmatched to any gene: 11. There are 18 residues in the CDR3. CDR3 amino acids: CASSLSPGGQGASYEQYF. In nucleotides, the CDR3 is TGTGCCAGCAGCCTCTCTCCAGGGGGACAGGGGGCCTCCTACGAGCAGTACTTC.

For the CDR3, the DNA is TGTGCCAGCAGCTCTCTTCGGGACGCAAATGAAAAACTGTTTTTT. As protein: CASSSLRDANEKLFF. The chain is built from TRBV14 and TRBJ1-4; D is possibly TRBD1 (5 bases). Trimming cost V 5 bases and J 5 bases, with 15 bases left between them. Germline V CDR1 and CDR2: SGHDN, FVKESK. The CDR3 contains 15 residues.

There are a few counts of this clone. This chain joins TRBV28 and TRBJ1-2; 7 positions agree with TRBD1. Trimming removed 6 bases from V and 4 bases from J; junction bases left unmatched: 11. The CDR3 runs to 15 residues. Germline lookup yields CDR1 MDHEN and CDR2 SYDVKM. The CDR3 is CASRPQKGAGYGYTF. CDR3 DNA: TGTGCCAGCAGACCTCAGAAGGGGGCGGGCTATGGCTACACCTTC.